What follows are 3 T cell receptor beta chains derived from one specimen sequenced in a study of CD8+ T cells in alopecia areata. Sequencing relied on a cDNA template that was reverse transcribed from extracted RNA. Sequencing was performed with immunoSEQ multiplex PCR; in TCRdb, only in-frame clones are kept and a portion is missing. The sample yields some 170,000 clones, about 66% seen once. Sample: CD8+ T cells sorted from blood, taken at week 0. The receptors were gathered from a human donor with alopecia areata.

The chain links TRBV9 to TRBJ2-7; 8 bases align to TRBD2. Germline V gene sequence: CDR1 SGDLS, CDR2 YYNGEE. The length of the CDR3 is 14 residues. The ends lost 3 bases at V and 2 bases at J; junction bases unmatched: 4. The CDR3 DNA reads as TGTGCCAGCAGCGACGGGGGGGCCCCCTACGAGCAGTACTTC. Translation: CASSDGGAPYEQYF.

This chain uses TRBV7-8 with TRBJ2-7, with a possible D match to TRBD1 (5 bases). Germline V CDR1 and CDR2: SGHVS, FQNEAQ. The CDR3 spans 16 residues. V lost 1 base, J lost 0 bases, and 13 bases lay in between. CDR3 in DNA: TGTGCCAGCAGCTTAGATGACCCCAGGGCCTCCTACGAGCAGTACTTC. Protein product: CASSLDDPRASYEQYF.

The V gene is TRBV7-9, the J gene TRBJ2-7, with 8 nucleotides matching TRBD1. The germline CDR1 and CDR2 sequences are SEHNR and FQNEAQ (reference sequence). Germline trimming cut 4 bases from V and 5 bases from J; bases unmatched to any gene: 10. The CDR3 is 15 residues long. CDR3 residues: CASSSYRDRIDEQYF. The CDR3 DNA sequence: TGTGCCAGCAGCTCCTACCGGGACAGGATAGACGAGCAGTACTTC.